One and the same sample provided the 9 T cell receptor beta chains below, sequenced in a study of PD-1 blockade in classical Hodgkin lymphoma. Time point here: newly diagnosed, previously untreated cHL patient sample. Magnetic negative selection was used to purify CD4+ T cells from thawed PBMCs. Profiling relied on immunoSEQ multiplex PCR, and the TCRdb table lists in-frame clones only, not all of them. There are under 35,000 clones in the sample; roughly nine tenths occur only once, and around 1.2% lies in the top ten. Sequencing was carried out using CD4+ T cells from blood. These receptors were obtained from a human donor with classical Hodgkin lymphoma.

V gene TRBV5-4 combines with J gene TRBJ2-1; 12 bases agree with TRBD2. The CDR3 sequence is 15 residues long. Germline V gives CDR1 SGHNT, CDR2 YYREEE (reference sequence). The V gene end was trimmed by 5 bases and the J gene end by 8 bases; junction bases not matched to a gene: 8. The CDR3 is CASRSLAGGGDEQFF. CDR3 nucleotide sequence: TGTGCCAGCAGGTCACTAGCGGGAGGCGGGGATGAGCAGTTCTTC.

The gene calls are TRBV5-1 and TRBJ2-7; 13 bases are shared with TRBD2. CDR1 is SGHRS, CDR2 YFSETQ, per germline. The CDR3 covers 17 residues. The J segment lost 0 bases and the V segment lost 4 bases, leaving 7 bases of the junction unmatched. CDR3 bases: TGCGCCAGCAGCACTCGACTAGCGGGAGGTAGCTCCTACGAGCAGTACTTC. The encoded protein is CASSTRLAGGSSYEQYF.

This chain uses TRBV5-1 with TRBJ2-1, with D unclear. V was shortened by 0 bases and J by 11 bases, with 12 bases between the two germline ends. The CDR3 runs to 13 residues. Germline CDR1 SGHRS, CDR2 YFSETQ. Here the CDR3 DNA reads TGCGCCAGCAGCTTGGAAGTTAGCCCGAAGCAGTTCTTC. It codes for CASSLEVSPKQFF. Combining the CDR3 with reference TRBV5-1 and TRBJ2-1 gives the whole variable domain KAGVTQTPRYLIKTRGQQVTLSCSPISGHRSVSWYQQTPGQGLQFLFEYFSETQRNKGNFPGRFSGRQFSNSRSEMNVSTLELGDSALYLCASSLEVSPKQFFGPGTRLTVL.

This clone was detected only a few times. The chain uses TRBV29-1 and TRBJ1-1; D is unclear. CDR1 is SQVTM, CDR2 ANQGSEA, per germline. The CDR3 consists of 14 residues. V shed 4 bases and J shed 3 bases, with 15 bases lying between them. The CDR3 loop reads CSVGFILRDTEAFF. CDR3 nucleotide sequence: TGCAGCGTTGGGTTCATCCTGCGGGACACTGAAGCTTTCTTT. Variable domain in full (rest from reference TRBV29-1 and TRBJ1-1): SAVISQKPSRDICQRGTSLTIQCQVDSQVTMMFWYRQQPGQSLTLIATANQGSEATYESGFVIDKFPISRPNLTFSTLTVSNMSPEDSSIYLCSVGFILRDTEAFFGQGTRLTVV.

The chain joins TRBV6-5 to TRBJ2-2; maybe TRBD2 (5 bases). V was cut by 2 bases and J by 7 bases, with 5 bases left in between. The CDR3 has 12 residues. Looked up from germline, CDR1 is MNHEY and CDR2 is SVGAGI. This CDR3 is CASSYRGGELFF. CDR3 coding DNA: TGTGCCAGCAGTTACCGGGGCGGGGAGCTGTTTTTT.

The J gene is TRBJ2-7, the V gene TRBV5-1, with D tentatively TRBD2 (6 bases). Trimming cost V 4 bases and J 1 base, with 12 bases left between them. The length of the CDR3 is 14 residues. Germline-derived CDR1 and CDR2 are SGHRS and YFSETQ. CDR3 in amino acids: CASSDQGGSYEQYF. The DNA for the CDR3 is TGCGCCAGCAGCGACCAGGGAGGATCCTACGAGCAGTACTTC.

This clone came up a few times. The chain uses TRBV14 and TRBJ1-5; D remains unclear. With 4 bases removed from V and 0 bases from J, the gap between germline ends came to 22 bases. The length of the CDR3 is 19 residues. Germline CDR1 and CDR2: SGHDN and FVKESK. The CDR3 loop reads CASSLLPGRRDYSNQPQHF. Here the CDR3 DNA reads TGTGCCAGCAGCCTCCTACCGGGCAGGAGAGACTATAGCAATCAGCCCCAGCATTTT. Complete variable domain (other parts from reference TRBV14 and TRBJ1-5): EAGVTQFPSHSVIEKGQTVTLRCDPISGHDNLYWYRRVMGKEIKFLLHFVKESKQDESGMPNNRFLAERTGGTYSTLKVQPAELEDSGVYFCASSLLPGRRDYSNQPQHFGDGTRLSIL.

This clone occurred once. This chain connects TRBV5-1 to TRBJ1-1; no reliable D call. V was clipped by 10 bases and J by 3 bases, with 13 bases between them. This CDR3 is built from 12 residues. Germline CDR1 SGHRS, CDR2 YFSETQ. CDR3 protein: CASSGEHTEAFF. The CDR3 DNA sequence: TGCGCCTCTAGTGGGGAACACACTGAAGCTTTCTTT.

The chain recombines TRBV29-1 with TRBJ2-7; 13 positions match TRBD2. This CDR3 region has 14 residues. Per the germline V gene, CDR1 is SQVTM and CDR2 is ANQGSEA. V dropped 6 bases and J dropped 3; count of bases not matched to a gene: 5. The CDR3 sequence: CSVILAGGFYEQYF. The CDR3 DNA follows: TGCAGCGTCATACTAGCGGGAGGGTTCTACGAGCAGTACTTC.